The 12 T cell receptor beta chains presented below share a single source sample, sequenced in a study of human T cells and chemical hapten exposure. TCRdb passed the RACE reads through MiXCR, listing each CDR3 protein once. The profile shows under 450,000 distinct CDR3 sequences, roughly 4.8% of them singletons. Stated time point: patch test 1, 2 weeks after DPC sensitization. Treatment of the sample: therapeutic diphenylcyclopropenone sensitization with weekly scalp DPC. The sequences come from whole blood, collected in connection with sensitization to the hapten diphenylcyclopropenone (DPC). The receptors derive from a woman in her 50s with alopecia areata. Some clones in this sample may be carry-over from other donors' samples.

This clonotype was seen ten or more times. V gene TRBV6-2 or TRBV6-3 combines with J gene TRBJ2-1; 7 positions agree with TRBD2. J lost 2 bases, V lost 6 bases, and 10 bases had no gene match. CDR3 length equals 16 residues. Germline values: CDR1 MNHEY, CDR2 SVGEGT. The CDR3 DNA reads as TGTGCCAGCAGGACGGTGGGCGGGAGAACCTACAATGAGCAGTTCTTC. It translates to CASRTVGGRTYNEQFF.

This clonotype was detected many times. This sequence joins TRBV6-1 and TRBJ1-5, with 11 bases aligning to TRBD1. The CDR3 spans 16 residues. After removal of 0 bases from V and 7 bases from J, the junction contained 5 bases not matched to a gene. CDR1 and CDR2 from the germline V gene are MNHNS and SASEGT. The CDR3 protein is CASSEARTGGGQPQHF. The CDR3 DNA is TGTGCCAGCAGTGAAGCCCGGACAGGGGGCGGCCAGCCCCAGCATTTT.

This clonotype was seen at least ten times. The chain carries TRBV6-5 and TRBJ2-7, with TRBD2 matching 12 bases. The CDR3 length is 14 residues. From germline, CDR1 is MNHEY and CDR2 SVGAGI. V was pared by 6 bases and J by 7 bases, with 7 bases of the junction left unmatched. The CDR3 DNA reads TGTGCCAGCAGGCGACTAGCGGGGGTAGATGAGCAGTACTTC. This codes for CASRRLAGVDEQYF.

This clonotype was found many times. V usage is TRBV6-2 or TRBV6-3 and J usage is TRBJ2-7, with 9 nucleotides matching TRBD2. This CDR3 region has 15 residues. Trimming removed 7 bases from V and 3 bases from J; junction bases left unmatched: 10. Per the germline V gene, CDR1 is MNHEY and CDR2 is SVGEGT. The CDR3 reads CASTETGTSYYEQYF. CDR3 DNA sequence: TGTGCCAGCACCGAAACCGGGACTAGCTACTACGAGCAGTACTTC.

This clonotype was counted at least ten times. The V and J genes are TRBV13 and TRBJ2-1, with D perhaps TRBD1 (6 bases). V was clipped by 0 bases and J by 7 bases, with 13 bases between them. CDR1 is PRHDT and CDR2 is FYEKMQ in the germline V gene (reference sequence). The CDR3 has 15 residues. This CDR3 is CASSLGGAPGNEQFF. The DNA for the CDR3 is TGTGCCAGCAGCTTAGGGGGGGCCCCTGGGAATGAGCAGTTCTTC.

The chain carries TRBV7-9 and TRBJ2-1; D remains ambiguous. The CDR3 is 14 residues long. Per the germline V gene, CDR1 is SEHNR and CDR2 is FQNEAQ (reference sequence). V lost 4 bases and J 7 bases, leaving 14 bases between the germline ends. The CDR3 coding sequence is TGTGCCAGCAGCTCCCGGGTTACCCCAAATGAGCAGTTCTTC. This translates into CASSSRVTPNEQFF.

This clonotype was seen many times. This chain links TRBV3-1 with TRBJ1-5; no firm D call. The CDR3 totals 12 residues. Trimming left V 0 bases short and J 6 bases short, with 3 bases between. Germline CDR1 reads LGHDT; CDR2 reads YNNKEL (reference sequence). CDR3 nucleotides: TGTGCCAGCAGCCAAGATGGTCAGCCCCAGCATTTT. Residues: CASSQDGQPQHF.

This clonotype was counted at least ten times. The V gene is TRBV29-1, the J gene TRBJ2-3, with TRBD2 identical over 14 bases. Per the germline V gene, CDR1 is SQVTM and CDR2 is ANQGSEA. The trim removed 6 bases at V and 4 bases at J, leaving 9 bases unmatched. CDR3 length equals 16 residues. Here the CDR3 reads CSVSPGLAGEADTQYF. CDR3 nucleotide sequence: TGCAGCGTATCGCCGGGACTAGCGGGAGAGGCAGATACGCAGTATTTT.

In its sample, this clonotype was seen many times. The J gene is TRBJ1-5, the V gene TRBV5-5, with a weak D call TRBD1 (6 bases). This CDR3 is built from 17 residues. The V end was cut by 3 bases, the J end by 4 bases, with 20 bases between. CDR1 is SGHKS and CDR2 is YYEKEE in the germline V gene (reference sequence). The CDR3 here is CASSSQGEGVRNQPQHF. CDR3 bases: TGTGCCAGCAGCTCCCAAGGCGAGGGGGTACGGAATCAGCCCCAGCATTTT.

The chain couples TRBV30 to TRBJ2-1, with D unresolved. Trimming took off 0 bases at V and 14 bases at J, with 11 bases between the two ends. The CDR3 runs to 11 residues. Germline V CDR1 and CDR2: GTSNPN, SVGIG (reference sequence). CDR3 sequence reads: CAWSVQFLEFF. DNA for the CDR3: TGTGCCTGGAGTGTACAGTTTTTGGAGTTCTTC.

This clonotype was seen a few times. V gene TRBV10-3 combines with J gene TRBJ1-6; 7 bases are a match to TRBD1. The CDR3 sequence is 15 residues long. CDR1 is ENHRY and CDR2 is SYGVKD in the germline V gene. J gave up 5 bases and V 9 bases, and 10 bases lay outside the gene matches. Here the CDR3 reads CAITSGGTDNSPLHF. CDR3 bases: TGTGCCATTACAAGTGGCGGGACAGATAATTCACCCCTCCACTTT.

The chain joins TRBV11-2 to TRBJ2-2; D is unclear. Deletions cut 2 bases from V and 1 base from J, with 8 bases between. The CDR3 is made up of 15 amino acids. In germline, CDR1 is SGHAT, CDR2 FQNNGV. This chain's CDR3 is CASSLSPGNTGELFF. The CDR3 nucleotides are TGTGCCAGCAGCTTAAGCCCAGGGAACACCGGGGAGCTGTTTTTT.